This T cell receptor beta chain was identified in a study of blood T cell repertoires in COVID-19. Study in general: Donors in the United States, Italy and Spain gave samples during acute or convalescent COVID-19.

In the original workflow: Estimation of nucleated cell counts was performed using reference gene primer amplification. Data came from immunoSEQ multiplex PCR; TCRdb stores just in-frame clones and leaves some out. From that table come the V and J calls and clone size; the DNA was used to work out D and trimming. The sample lists some 460,000 clones, 75% to 90% occurring once. V dropped 5 bases and J dropped 13; count of bases not matched to a gene: 20. The CDR3 has 16 residues. Per the germline V gene, CDR1 is MDHEN and CDR2 is SYDVKM. Resolution of symptoms, clearance, or two negative PCRs was present in recovered Cohort 3 donors.

The sample consisted of PBMCs or T cells enriched from blood (not recorded which). The TCR sequence derives from a woman aged 18 to 35 who had recovered from COVID-19. This rearrangement joins TRBV28 to TRBJ2-1, with 7 bases fitting TRBD1. CDR3 region: CASSPIETGAALRQFF. For the CDR3, the DNA is TGTGCCAGCAGTCCGATCGAAACAGGGGCCGCGCTACGCCAGTTCTTC.